This TCR beta chain was sequenced in a study of PD-L1 blockade in urothelial cancer. Background on the study: Blood was analyzed 3 weeks (second dose) and 6 weeks after treatment start. Study-wide results and caveats: Tumor-associated clones in blood expanded more at 3 weeks in durable-benefit patients.

J lost 0 bases, V lost 6 bases, and 4 bases had no gene match. The CDR3 covers 16 residues. Germline V CDR1 and CDR2: MNHNS, SASEGT. As for time point: pretreatment peripheral blood. Locally advanced or metastatic urothelial carcinoma affected all patients. Sampling of each patient yielded between 1 and 8 specimens, collected pretreatment and on-treatment. Comment on this clone: Antigen: not known.

Data came from immunoSEQ multiplex PCR; TCRdb stores just in-frame clones and leaves some out. This repertoire shows about 130,000 clones, 84% found once; its top ten account for 3.2%. The material was PBMCs, obtained around atezolizumab (anti-PD-L1) treatment. The V call is TRBV6-1, the J call TRBJ2-2, with 10 bases that match TRBD2. The source of this sequence is a middle-aged man with urothelial cancer. CDR3 DNA sequence: TGTGCCAGCAGGGAAAGCGGGAGGGCGAACACCGGGGAGCTGTTTTTT. It encodes CASRESGRANTGELFF.